Listed below are T cell receptor beta chains from one sample, sequenced in a study of regulatory and conventional T cells in RAG deficiency. The assay was immunoSEQ multiplex PCR, and TCRdb's table has in-frame clones only and misses some. The data contain approximately 8,100 clones, 80% of them seen just once; the ten biggest clones take up 34%. The same data also contributed to another study, on regulatory T cells.

Sequencing input: CD8+ T cells sorted from blood. These receptors were collected from a human donor in good health. Each CDR3 is given with its conserved first and last residue. The D gene is left open where the match is weak. Only some rows state a clone size, as once, few, many or a class for expanded clones.

j_gene: TRBJ2-7
d_gene: NA
abundance: NA
v_gene: TRBV5-1
CDR3nt: TGCGCCAGCAGCTTTTATATAGGGGGGGCTTTGTACGAGCAGTACTTC
CDR3aa: CASSFYIGGALYEQYF

j_gene: TRBJ2-3
d_gene: TRBD2
abundance: NA
v_gene: TRBV19
CDR3nt: TGTGCCAGAAAGCAACTAGCGGGAGAAGATACGCAGTATTTT
CDR3aa: CARKQLAGEDTQYF

j_gene: TRBJ2-7
d_gene: NA
abundance: NA
v_gene: TRBV28
CDR3nt: TGTGCCAGCACCCTGGTCCAGGACCCCTACGAGCAGTACTTC
CDR3aa: CASTLVQDPYEQYF

j_gene: TRBJ2-5
d_gene: NA
abundance: NA
v_gene: TRBV7-6
CDR3nt: TGTGCCAGCAGCTCCCGTAGCGTACCTAAGACAGTCCAAGAGACCCAGTACTTC
CDR3aa: CASSSRSVPKTVQETQYF

j_gene: TRBJ1-5
d_gene: NA
abundance: once
v_gene: TRBV4-1
CDR3nt: TGCGCCAGCAGCCAAGATTCGACAGACAATCAGCCCCAGCATTTT
CDR3aa: CASSQDSTDNQPQHF

j_gene: TRBJ1-1
d_gene: NA
abundance: NA
v_gene: TRBV10-3
CDR3nt: TGTGCCATCAGTGACGACGGGACTGAAGCTTTCTTT
CDR3aa: CAISDDGTEAFF

j_gene: TRBJ1-5
d_gene: TRBD1
abundance: NA
v_gene: TRBV12-5
CDR3nt: TGTGCTAGTGGTTTCGGGACAGCTTATCAGCCCCAGCATTTT
CDR3aa: CASGFGTAYQPQHF

j_gene: TRBJ2-7
d_gene: NA
abundance: once
v_gene: TRBV6-1
CDR3nt: TGTGCCACCGGGGGCCGGACGTATACCTACGAGCAGTACTTC
CDR3aa: CATGGRTYTYEQYF

j_gene: TRBJ2-1
d_gene: NA
abundance: NA
v_gene: TRBV19
CDR3nt: TGTGCCAGTAGTACCCACCAGGGGTTAGAGCAGTTCTTC
CDR3aa: CASSTHQGLEQFF

j_gene: TRBJ2-7
d_gene: NA
abundance: NA
v_gene: TRBV6-5
CDR3nt: TGTGCCAGCAGTTCCCGACTGGGTAGGAGCTCCTACGGGCAGTACTTC
CDR3aa: CASSSRLGRSSYGQYF

j_gene: TRBJ2-1
d_gene: TRBD2
abundance: NA
v_gene: TRBV9
CDR3nt: TGTGCCAGCAGCTTGAGCGGGAGGGCCGGGGGTGAGCAGTTCTTC
CDR3aa: CASSLSGRAGGEQFF

j_gene: TRBJ1-3
d_gene: NA
abundance: NA
v_gene: TRBV19
CDR3nt: TGTGCCGGTAGTGCCGGTTTTGGAAACACCATATATTTT
CDR3aa: CAGSAGFGNTIYF

j_gene: TRBJ2-7
d_gene: TRBD2
abundance: NA
v_gene: TRBV10-2
CDR3nt: TGCGCCAGCAGGGAAATAGCGGGAGAGTACTACGAGCAGTACTTC
CDR3aa: CASREIAGEYYEQYF

j_gene: TRBJ1-1
d_gene: TRBD1
abundance: NA
v_gene: TRBV5-1
CDR3nt: TGCGCCAGCAGACAAGGACAGGTCAACACTGAAGCTTTCTTT
CDR3aa: CASRQGQVNTEAFF

j_gene: TRBJ1-1
d_gene: NA
abundance: NA
v_gene: TRBV5-4
CDR3nt: TGCGCCAGCAGCCCCCTCGGTCGGGCTGAAGCTTTCTTT
CDR3aa: CASSPLGRAEAFF

j_gene: TRBJ2-1
d_gene: NA
abundance: NA
v_gene: TRBV6-5
CDR3nt: TGTGCCAGCAGAAGGACAGATAGCTCCTACAATGAGCAGTTCTTC
CDR3aa: CASRRTDSSYNEQFF

j_gene: TRBJ2-4
d_gene: NA
abundance: NA
v_gene: TRBV15
CDR3nt: TGTGCCACCAGCGAGGAGAAGGCGGCCAAAAACATTCAGTACTTC
CDR3aa: CATSEEKAAKNIQYF